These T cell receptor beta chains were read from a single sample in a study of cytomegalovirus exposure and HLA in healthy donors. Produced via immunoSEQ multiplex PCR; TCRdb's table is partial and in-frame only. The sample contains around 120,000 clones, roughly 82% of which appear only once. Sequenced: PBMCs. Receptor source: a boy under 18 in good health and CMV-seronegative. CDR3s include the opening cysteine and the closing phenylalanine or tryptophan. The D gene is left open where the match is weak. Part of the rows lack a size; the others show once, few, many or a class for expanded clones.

CDR3 protein: CASSSGSGYEQYF
CDR3 DNA: TGTGCCAGCAGCTCCGGTTCTGGCTACGAGCAGTACTTC
J gene: TRBJ2-7
D gene: -
V gene: TRBV28
clone size: -

CDR3 protein: CASSQERGREGSEQYF
CDR3 DNA: TGTGCCAGCAGCCAAGAGAGGGGGCGGGAGGGTAGCGAGCAGTACTTC
J gene: TRBJ2-7
D gene: TRBD2
V gene: TRBV4-2
clone size: -

CDR3 protein: CATSRGANQPQHF
CDR3 DNA: TGTGCCACCAGCAGGGGGGCCAATCAGCCCCAGCATTTT
J gene: TRBJ1-5
D gene: -
V gene: TRBV15
clone size: -

CDR3 protein: CASSVTGGATFTGELFF
CDR3 DNA: TGTGCCAGCAGCGTCACGGGGGGTGCAACCTTTACCGGGGAGCTGTTTTTT
J gene: TRBJ2-2
D gene: TRBD2
V gene: TRBV9
clone size: -

CDR3 protein: CASSFDSPGGTQYF
CDR3 DNA: TGTGCCAGCAGCTTCGACTCCCCTGGGGGGACGCAGTATTTT
J gene: TRBJ2-3
D gene: -
V gene: TRBV7-9
clone size: -

CDR3 protein: CASSRPRREGRAVITGELFF
CDR3 DNA: TGTGCCAGTAGTCGTCCCAGGCGGGAGGGCCGAGCTGTAATCACCGGGGAGCTGTTTTTT
J gene: TRBJ2-2
D gene: TRBD2
V gene: TRBV19
clone size: -

CDR3 protein: CASSFRTSGYYEQYF
CDR3 DNA: TGCGCCAGCAGCTTCCGGACTAGCGGTTACTACGAGCAGTACTTC
J gene: TRBJ2-7
D gene: TRBD2
V gene: TRBV4-3
clone size: -

CDR3 protein: CAWRGGYGEAFF
CDR3 DNA: TGTGCCTGGAGAGGCGGGTATGGTGAAGCTTTCTTT
J gene: TRBJ1-1
D gene: -
V gene: TRBV30
clone size: -

CDR3 protein: CASSHGRANEQFF
CDR3 DNA: TGTGCCAGCAGCCACGGGAGAGCCAATGAGCAGTTCTTC
J gene: TRBJ2-1
D gene: -
V gene: TRBV11-3
clone size: -

CDR3 protein: CASSSAGTATNYGYTF
CDR3 DNA: TGCGCCAGCAGCTCCGCCGGGACAGCGACTAACTATGGCTACACCTTC
J gene: TRBJ1-2
D gene: TRBD1
V gene: TRBV5-1
clone size: -

CDR3 protein: CASSLADSYEQYF
CDR3 DNA: TGTGCCAGCAGCTTGGCCGACTCCTACGAGCAGTACTTC
J gene: TRBJ2-7
D gene: -
V gene: TRBV7-2
clone size: once

CDR3 protein: CARRQSSGNTIYF
CDR3 DNA: TGTGCGAGAAGACAGTCCTCTGGAAACACCATATATTTT
J gene: TRBJ1-3
D gene: -
V gene: TRBV19
clone size: -

CDR3 protein: CAISESEPMNTEAFF
CDR3 DNA: TGTGCCATCAGTGAGTCTGAGCCCATGAACACTGAAGCTTTCTTT
J gene: TRBJ1-1
D gene: -
V gene: TRBV10-3
clone size: -

CDR3 protein: CASSHGLAADTQYF
CDR3 DNA: TGTGCCAGCAGTCACGGACTAGCCGCAGATACGCAGTATTTT
J gene: TRBJ2-3
D gene: TRBD2
V gene: TRBV11-3
clone size: -

CDR3 protein: CAISEGGTGQYEQYF
CDR3 DNA: TGTGCCATCAGTGAGGGAGGCACAGGGCAGTACGAGCAGTACTTC
J gene: TRBJ2-7
D gene: -
V gene: TRBV10-3
clone size: -

CDR3 protein: CASSLELQGPSHGYTF
CDR3 DNA: TGTGCCAGCAGCTTAGAGTTGCAGGGGCCATCCCATGGCTACACCTTC
J gene: TRBJ1-2
D gene: -
V gene: TRBV7-9
clone size: -

CDR3 protein: CASSRQVDGYTF
CDR3 DNA: TGTGCCAGCAGCAGACAGGTCGATGGCTACACCTTC
J gene: TRBJ1-2
D gene: -
V gene: TRBV28
clone size: once

CDR3 protein: CASSDRGVHEQYF
CDR3 DNA: TGTGCCAGCAGCGACAGGGGGGTCCACGAGCAGTACTTC
J gene: TRBJ2-7
D gene: TRBD1
V gene: TRBV7-2
clone size: -

CDR3 protein: CASSYSSGARNTIYF
CDR3 DNA: TGTGCCAGCAGTTACTCAAGCGGGGCCAGAAACACCATATATTTT
J gene: TRBJ1-3
D gene: -
V gene: TRBV6-5
clone size: once

CDR3 protein: CAWSQSGPGANVLTF
CDR3 DNA: TGTGCCTGGAGTCAGTCAGGGCCCGGGGCCAACGTCCTGACTTTC
J gene: TRBJ2-6
D gene: -
V gene: TRBV30
clone size: once

CDR3 protein: CSVEARQGTETQYF
CDR3 DNA: TGCAGCGTTGAAGCCCGACAGGGGACGGAGACCCAGTACTTC
J gene: TRBJ2-5
D gene: TRBD1
V gene: TRBV29-1
clone size: -

CDR3 protein: CASSPKTGGSTEAFF
CDR3 DNA: TGCGCCAGCAGCCCCAAGACAGGGGGCAGCACTGAAGCTTTCTTT
J gene: TRBJ1-1
D gene: TRBD1
V gene: TRBV5-1
clone size: -

CDR3 protein: CATSTDPGTVSYEQYF
CDR3 DNA: TGTGCCACCAGCACCGATCCCGGGACAGTCTCCTACGAGCAGTACTTC
J gene: TRBJ2-7
D gene: TRBD1
V gene: TRBV15
clone size: -

CDR3 protein: CAWTGASTNEKLFF
CDR3 DNA: TGTGCCTGGACAGGCGCCAGTACTAATGAAAAACTGTTTTTT
J gene: TRBJ1-4
D gene: -
V gene: TRBV30
clone size: -

CDR3 protein: CASSTYASGANTGELFF
CDR3 DNA: TGTGCCAGCAGCACCTACGCTAGCGGAGCAAACACCGGGGAGCTGTTTTTT
J gene: TRBJ2-2
D gene: TRBD2
V gene: TRBV5-4
clone size: -

CDR3 protein: CASSLAFQDIQYF
CDR3 DNA: TGTGCCAGCAGCTTGGCTTTTCAGGACATTCAGTACTTC
J gene: TRBJ2-4
D gene: -
V gene: TRBV5-6
clone size: once

CDR3 protein: CASSLAGQVRGEQFF
CDR3 DNA: TGTGCCAGCAGCTTAGCGGGACAGGTTAGAGGTGAGCAGTTCTTC
J gene: TRBJ2-1
D gene: TRBD1
V gene: TRBV11-3
clone size: -

CDR3 protein: CASSPDGLYEQYF
CDR3 DNA: TGTGCCAGCAGCCCAGATGGGCTATACGAGCAGTACTTC
J gene: TRBJ2-7
D gene: -
V gene: TRBV11-2
clone size: -

CDR3 protein: CASSEGPGQPQHF
CDR3 DNA: TGTGCCAGCAGTGAAGGCCCGGGTCAGCCCCAGCATTTT
J gene: TRBJ1-5
D gene: -
V gene: TRBV2
clone size: -

CDR3 protein: CASSLSTDTQYF
CDR3 DNA: TGTGCCAGCAGCCTTAGCACAGATACGCAGTATTTT
J gene: TRBJ2-3
D gene: -
V gene: TRBV11-2
clone size: -

CDR3 protein: CASSPNLNAYNEQFF
CDR3 DNA: TGTGCCAGCAGCCCTAATTTGAACGCTTACAATGAGCAGTTCTTC
J gene: TRBJ2-1
D gene: -
V gene: TRBV4-2
clone size: -

CDR3 protein: CASRRQGNTEAFF
CDR3 DNA: TGTGCCAGCAGACGACAGGGGAACACTGAAGCTTTCTTT
J gene: TRBJ1-1
D gene: TRBD1
V gene: TRBV7-9
clone size: -

CDR3 protein: CASKGQGGEQFF
CDR3 DNA: TGTGCCAGCAAGGGACAGGGAGGTGAGCAGTTCTTC
J gene: TRBJ2-1
D gene: TRBD1
V gene: TRBV5-6
clone size: -

CDR3 protein: CASSPLLASYNEQFF
CDR3 DNA: TGCGCCAGCAGCCCCCTCCTAGCTTCCTACAATGAGCAGTTCTTC
J gene: TRBJ2-1
D gene: -
V gene: TRBV4-1
clone size: -

CDR3 protein: CAISGRQGDFYEQYF
CDR3 DNA: TGTGCCATCAGTGGGAGGCAGGGGGACTTTTACGAGCAGTACTTC
J gene: TRBJ2-7
D gene: -
V gene: TRBV10-3
clone size: -

CDR3 protein: CASSLGGTSGYNEQFF
CDR3 DNA: TGCGCCAGCAGCTTGGGGGGGACTAGCGGATACAATGAGCAGTTCTTC
J gene: TRBJ2-1
D gene: TRBD2
V gene: TRBV5-1
clone size: -